This TCR beta chain was identified during a study of PD-1 blockade in classical Hodgkin lymphoma. Details on this clone: What it recognizes is unknown.

The data were produced by immunoSEQ multiplex PCR, yet TCRdb's version contains in-frame clones alone and is incomplete. The repertoire has just under 65,000 clones, 90% to 95% of them found once; the top ten carry roughly 8%. Whole-study findings and limits: In CD4+ cells, TCR diversity went up significantly by C4D1, but in CD8+ cells it did not.

Described time point: cycle 4 day 1 (C4D1), after more than 5 weeks of nivolumab. Each and every patient relapsed after autologous stem cell transplantation, and patients got differing brentuximab vedotin exposure. CDR3 length equals 13 residues. Germline-derived CDR1 and CDR2 are MGHRA and YSYEKL. V was cut by 3 bases and J by 3 bases, with 7 bases left in between. The chain joins TRBV4-1 to TRBJ2-3, with D maybe TRBD1 (5 bases). This TCR derives from a human donor with classical Hodgkin lymphoma. The sequencing here drew on peripheral blood mononuclear cells (PBMCs), taken before the fourth cycle of nivolumab. The CDR3 nucleotides read TGCGCCAGCAGCCACCAGGGAACAGATACGCAGTATTTT. This codes for CASSHQGTDTQYF.